These T cell receptor beta chains were read from a single sample in a study of OX40 agonist ivuxolimab in advanced cancers. Sequenced by immunoSEQ multiplex PCR; TCRdb stores in-frame clones only, minus some. The table includes over 85,000 clones, roughly 93% detected once. The sample was CD4+ or CD8+ T cells sorted from blood, taken in a trial of the OX40 agonist ivuxolimab. These receptors were obtained from an adult with an advanced solid tumor such as melanoma, head and neck, liver or kidney cancer. Both conserved end residues are part of each CDR3. The order of the fields is D gene, CDR3 length, V gene, clone size, J gene, CDR3 DNA, CDR3 protein. D genes are given only for firm matches. Rows may omit the clone size; those that give it use once, few, many or a size class.

TRBD2,14,TRBV2,once,TRBJ2-1,TGTGCCAGCAAAACGGAGCGGGAGGGAAGTGAGCAGTTCTTC,CASKTEREGSEQFF
TRBD2,15,TRBV9,.,TRBJ2-2,TGTGCCAGCAGCGCAAGACTAGCGGGGCCCGGGGAGCTGTTTTTT,CASSARLAGPGELFF
.,16,TRBV4-3,.,TRBJ2-3,TGCGCCAGCAGCCAAGAGGGGGAACCTAGCACAGATACGCAGTATTTT,CASSQEGEPSTDTQYF
TRBD2,13,TRBV11-2,.,TRBJ2-7,TGTGCCAGCAGCTTGTGGGACTACTACGAGCAGTACTTC,CASSLWDYYEQYF
.,17,TRBV4-3,.,TRBJ2-3,TGCGCCAGCAGCCACCGAGACTGGGCTAGTGGCACAGATACGCAGTATTTT,CASSHRDWASGTDTQYF
.,14,TRBV6-5,.,TRBJ1-6,TGTGCCAGCAACGGACGGGGTATGATTTCACCCCTCCACTTT,CASNGRGMISPLHF
TRBD1,14,TRBV19,.,TRBJ1-2,TGTGCCAGTAGTATTTCGGACAGGGATGCTGGCTACACCTTC,CASSISDRDAGYTF
.,13,TRBV25-1,.,TRBJ2-1,TGTGCCAGCAACCGGGGTGCCAATACTGAGCAGTTCTTC,CASNRGANTEQFF
TRBD1,12,TRBV9,.,TRBJ1-3,TGTGCCAGCAGCGAGGGACAGGGGGCCATATATTTT,CASSEGQGAIYF
.,15,TRBV6-5,.,TRBJ2-1,TGTGCCAGCAGTTACTTTTCTAGCTCCTACAATGAGCAGTTCTTC,CASSYFSSSYNEQFF
.,11,TRBV6-6,once,TRBJ1-5,TGTGCCAGCAGTGCGAATCAGCCCCAGCATTTT,CASSANQPQHF
.,14,TRBV7-3,.,TRBJ2-3,TGTGCCAGCAGCTTAACCGGGGGCACAGATACGCAGTATTTT,CASSLTGGTDTQYF
.,15,TRBV4-1,.,TRBJ1-2,TGCGCCAGCAGCCAACCAAGCATGAATAGGGTTGGCTACACCTTC,CASSQPSMNRVGYTF
.,12,TRBV19,.,TRBJ2-5,TGTGCCAGTAGTAACAGGCAAGAGACCCAGTACTTC,CASSNRQETQYF
TRBD1,14,TRBV6-1,.,TRBJ1-3,TGTGCCACCAAGACAGGGGGCCTCGGAAACACCATATATTTT,CATKTGGLGNTIYF
.,14,TRBV28,.,TRBJ2-7,TGTGCCACCAAATCGGGGGACAGCATCTACGAGCAGTACTTC,CATKSGDSIYEQYF
.,13,TRBV5-1,.,TRBJ2-5,TGCGCCAGCAGCTTGGAATTCCAAGAGACCCAGTACTTC,CASSLEFQETQYF
.,12,TRBV5-1,.,TRBJ2-5,TGCGCCAGCAGCTTATCCCAAGAGACCCAGTACTTC,CASSLSQETQYF
TRBD1,16,TRBV7-2,.,TRBJ2-2,TGTGCCAGCAGCTTGGCCGGGACAGTGAACACCGGGGAGCTGTTTTTT,CASSLAGTVNTGELFF
.,14,TRBV7-2,.,TRBJ2-5,TGTGCCAGCAGCTTAGCGGGGAACCAAGAGACCCAGTACTTC,CASSLAGNQETQYF
.,13,TRBV18,.,TRBJ2-3,TGTGCCAGCTCACCTACGATGAAAGATACGCAGTATTTT,CASSPTMKDTQYF
.,12,TRBV6-5,once,TRBJ2-3,TGTGCCAGCAGTTCCCGCACAGATACGCAGTATTTT,CASSSRTDTQYF
.,14,TRBV2,.,TRBJ2-1,TGTGCCAGCAGTATCACCGGGACCGAGAGTGAGCAGTTCTTC,CASSITGTESEQFF
.,16,TRBV7-3,.,TRBJ2-1,TGTGCCAGCAGCCCATCCATAAAATCCGTCAACAATGAGCAGTTCTTC,CASSPSIKSVNNEQFF
TRBD1,15,TRBV28,.,TRBJ1-4,TGTGCCAGCAGCCCTAATGGACAGGGAGGAGAAAAACTGTTTTTT,CASSPNGQGGEKLFF
.,15,TRBV2,.,TRBJ2-7,TGTGCCAGCAGTTCGATGGCCAGGGAGGTCTACGAGCAGTACTTC,CASSSMAREVYEQYF
.,14,TRBV28,.,TRBJ1-1,TGTGCCAGCATGTTAGGGGGGAGGAACACTGAAGCTTTCTTT,CASMLGGRNTEAFF
TRBD1,17,TRBV28,once,TRBJ1-6,TGTGCCAGCAGTCTTTGGACAGGGGGGAGGTTAGGTTCACCCCTCCACTTT,CASSLWTGGRLGSPLHF